These T cell receptor beta chains were read from a single sample in a study of blood T cell repertoires in COVID-19. Only in-frame clones appear in the TCRdb table, and some are missing; sequencing was by immunoSEQ multiplex PCR. The sample carries over 120,000 clones, around 86% recorded once. Material: peripheral blood. The receptors were gathered from a man aged 50 to 60 who had recovered from COVID-19. Both conserved end residues are part of each CDR3. The order of the fields is D gene, CDR3 length, clone size, J gene, V gene, CDR3 protein, CDR3 DNA. A D gene is named only where the DNA matches it firmly. The size of a clone is reported for some rows only, either as once, few or many, or as a class for expanded clones.

D gene: -; CDR3 length: 14; clone size: -; J gene: TRBJ2-5; V gene: TRBV5-5; CDR3 protein: CASSAGGLRETQYF; CDR3 DNA: TGTGCCAGCAGCGCCGGGGGGCTCAGGGAGACCCAGTACTTC
D gene: TRBD2; CDR3 length: 14; clone size: -; J gene: TRBJ2-1; V gene: TRBV3-1/TRBV3-2; CDR3 protein: CASSSGGAYNEQFF; CDR3 DNA: TGTGCCAGCAGCTCCGGGGGGGCCTACAATGAGCAGTTCTTC
D gene: TRBD1; CDR3 length: 14; clone size: -; J gene: TRBJ1-2; V gene: TRBV6-5; CDR3 protein: CASSRTGIGHGYTF; CDR3 DNA: TGTGCCAGCAGTCGGACAGGGATAGGTCATGGCTACACCTTC
D gene: TRBD2; CDR3 length: 15; clone size: -; J gene: TRBJ2-3; V gene: TRBV6-4; CDR3 protein: CASSYSGVSTDTQYF; CDR3 DNA: TGTGCCAGCAGCTATAGCGGGGTCAGCACAGATACGCAGTATTTT
D gene: TRBD1; CDR3 length: 16; clone size: -; J gene: TRBJ1-3; V gene: TRBV9; CDR3 protein: CASSAPTGESGNTIYF; CDR3 DNA: TGTGCCAGCAGCGCCCCGACAGGGGAAAGTGGAAACACCATATATTTT
D gene: TRBD1; CDR3 length: 14; clone size: -; J gene: TRBJ1-6; V gene: TRBV5-1; CDR3 protein: CASSTGTAGSPLHF; CDR3 DNA: TGCGCCAGCAGCACCGGGACAGCGGGTTCACCCCTCCACTTT
D gene: -; CDR3 length: 14; clone size: -; J gene: TRBJ1-1; V gene: TRBV27; CDR3 protein: CASSNRALASEAFF; CDR3 DNA: TGTGCCAGCAGTAACAGGGCCCTCGCCTCTGAAGCTTTCTTT
D gene: -; CDR3 length: 16; clone size: -; J gene: TRBJ1-1; V gene: TRBV4-3; CDR3 protein: CASSHLQGSMNTEAFF; CDR3 DNA: TGCGCCAGCAGCCACTTACAGGGTTCTATGAACACTGAAGCTTTCTTT
D gene: TRBD1; CDR3 length: 15; clone size: -; J gene: TRBJ1-1; V gene: TRBV19; CDR3 protein: CASSTERQGDTEAFF; CDR3 DNA: TGTGCCAGTAGTACTGAGCGACAGGGGGACACTGAAGCTTTCTTT
D gene: -; CDR3 length: 15; clone size: -; J gene: TRBJ2-1; V gene: TRBV18; CDR3 protein: CASSRTQSSYNEQFF; CDR3 DNA: TGTGCCAGCTCACGGACACAAAGCTCCTACAATGAGCAGTTCTTC
D gene: -; CDR3 length: 14; clone size: -; J gene: TRBJ2-3; V gene: TRBV10-3; CDR3 protein: CAISESTPPDTQYF; CDR3 DNA: TGTGCCATCAGTGAGTCGACTCCCCCCGATACGCAGTATTTT
D gene: TRBD2; CDR3 length: 17; clone size: -; J gene: TRBJ2-1; V gene: TRBV19; CDR3 protein: CASSIALAGGSYNEQFF; CDR3 DNA: TGTGCCAGTAGTATAGCACTAGCGGGGGGCTCCTACAATGAGCAGTTCTTC
D gene: -; CDR3 length: 14; clone size: -; J gene: TRBJ2-5; V gene: TRBV6-6; CDR3 protein: CASSTQGPEETQYF; CDR3 DNA: TGTGCCAGCAGTACACAGGGCCCCGAAGAGACCCAGTACTTC
D gene: -; CDR3 length: 18; clone size: -; J gene: TRBJ2-1; V gene: TRBV6-1; CDR3 protein: CASSEGGSFSASYNEQFF; CDR3 DNA: TGTGCCAGCAGTGAAGGGGGCAGTTTCAGCGCCAGCTACAATGAGCAGTTCTTC
D gene: TRBD1; CDR3 length: 16; clone size: -; J gene: TRBJ1-2; V gene: TRBV16; CDR3 protein: CASSQFGTGLNYGYTF; CDR3 DNA: TGTGCCAGCAGCCAATTCGGGACAGGCCTTAACTATGGCTACACCTTC
D gene: TRBD2; CDR3 length: 17; clone size: -; J gene: TRBJ2-5; V gene: TRBV4-3; CDR3 protein: CASSQDWTGGYQETQYF; CDR3 DNA: TGCGCCAGCAGCCAAGATTGGACGGGGGGGTACCAAGAGACCCAGTACTTC
D gene: TRBD1; CDR3 length: 15; clone size: -; J gene: TRBJ1-1; V gene: TRBV11-2; CDR3 protein: CASSSSDRGGTEAFF; CDR3 DNA: TGTGCCAGCAGCTCCTCGGACAGGGGGGGCACTGAAGCTTTCTTT
D gene: -; CDR3 length: 12; clone size: once; J gene: TRBJ2-7; V gene: TRBV5-4; CDR3 protein: CASSLSSSEQYF; CDR3 DNA: TGTGCCAGCAGCTTGTCGTCGTCCGAGCAGTACTTC
D gene: TRBD1; CDR3 length: 15; clone size: -; J gene: TRBJ2-4; V gene: TRBV4-3; CDR3 protein: CASSQGQGWENIQYF; CDR3 DNA: TGCGCCAGCAGCCAAGGACAGGGGTGGGAAAACATTCAGTACTTC
D gene: -; CDR3 length: 15; clone size: -; J gene: TRBJ1-3; V gene: TRBV4-3; CDR3 protein: CASSQVPDNRNTIYF; CDR3 DNA: TGCGCCAGCAGCCAAGTTCCCGACAACCGAAACACCATATATTTT
D gene: TRBD1; CDR3 length: 19; clone size: -; J gene: TRBJ1-5; V gene: TRBV19; CDR3 protein: CASSSPRGQGFGSNQPQHF; CDR3 DNA: TGTGCCAGTAGTTCCCCACGGGGACAGGGATTCGGGAGCAATCAGCCCCAGCATTTT
D gene: TRBD1; CDR3 length: 14; clone size: -; J gene: TRBJ2-7; V gene: TRBV6-5; CDR3 protein: CASRQRDRAYEQYF; CDR3 DNA: TGTGCCAGCAGGCAGCGGGACAGGGCCTACGAGCAGTACTTC
D gene: -; CDR3 length: 14; clone size: -; J gene: TRBJ2-2; V gene: TRBV6-6; CDR3 protein: CASSDSGNTGELFF; CDR3 DNA: TGTGCCAGCAGTGATAGCGGGAACACCGGGGAGCTGTTTTTT
D gene: -; CDR3 length: 14; clone size: -; J gene: TRBJ1-6; V gene: TRBV2; CDR3 protein: CASSEQTGNSPLHF; CDR3 DNA: TGTGCCAGCAGTGAACAGACAGGAAATTCACCCCTCCACTTT
D gene: -; CDR3 length: 14; clone size: -; J gene: TRBJ2-5; V gene: TRBV9; CDR3 protein: CASSVDLARQTQYF; CDR3 DNA: TGTGCCAGCAGCGTAGATCTAGCGAGGCAGACCCAGTACTTC
D gene: -; CDR3 length: 13; clone size: -; J gene: TRBJ2-3; V gene: TRBV12-3/TRBV12-4; CDR3 protein: CASSSSGSDTQYF; CDR3 DNA: TGTGCCAGCAGTTCCTCAGGGTCAGATACGCAGTATTTT
D gene: TRBD2; CDR3 length: 16; clone size: -; J gene: TRBJ2-3; V gene: TRBV7-9; CDR3 protein: CASSRLAGGDTDTQYF; CDR3 DNA: TGTGCCAGCAGCCGACTAGCGGGGGGGGACACAGATACGCAGTATTTT
D gene: -; CDR3 length: 14; clone size: -; J gene: TRBJ2-1; V gene: TRBV27; CDR3 protein: CASSSLNFANEQFF; CDR3 DNA: TGTGCCAGCAGTTCCCTGAACTTTGCCAATGAGCAGTTCTTC
D gene: TRBD2; CDR3 length: 15; clone size: -; J gene: TRBJ2-1; V gene: TRBV6-2/TRBV6-3; CDR3 protein: CASSWTSGGQTEQFF; CDR3 DNA: TGTGCCAGCAGCTGGACTAGCGGGGGGCAAACCGAGCAGTTCTTC
D gene: TRBD2; CDR3 length: 15; clone size: -; J gene: TRBJ2-5; V gene: TRBV5-4; CDR3 protein: CASSRRVAGEETQYF; CDR3 DNA: TGTGCCAGCAGTCGGAGGGTAGCGGGGGAAGAGACCCAGTACTTC
D gene: -; CDR3 length: 15; clone size: -; J gene: TRBJ1-1; V gene: TRBV2; CDR3 protein: CASRAGGILNTEAFF; CDR3 DNA: TGTGCCAGCAGGGCGGGAGGGATTTTGAACACTGAAGCTTTCTTT
D gene: TRBD1; CDR3 length: 15; clone size: -; J gene: TRBJ2-2; V gene: TRBV24-1; CDR3 protein: CATSDPGQGDGELFF; CDR3 DNA: TGTGCCACCAGTGACCCGGGACAGGGGGACGGGGAGCTGTTTTTT
D gene: TRBD1; CDR3 length: 16; clone size: -; J gene: TRBJ1-6; V gene: TRBV7-2; CDR3 protein: CASSLVAGGYNSPLHF; CDR3 DNA: TGTGCCAGCAGCTTAGTGGCAGGGGGTTATAATTCACCCCTCCACTTT
D gene: -; CDR3 length: 13; clone size: -; J gene: TRBJ1-1; V gene: TRBV5-1; CDR3 protein: CASRLVLNTEAFF; CDR3 DNA: TGCGCCAGCAGGCTAGTCCTGAACACTGAAGCTTTCTTT
D gene: TRBD1; CDR3 length: 15; clone size: few; J gene: TRBJ1-2; V gene: TRBV4-2; CDR3 protein: CASSQETGGNYGYTF; CDR3 DNA: TGTGCCAGCAGCCAAGAGACAGGGGGTAACTATGGCTACACCTTC
D gene: TRBD2; CDR3 length: 20; clone size: -; J gene: TRBJ2-2; V gene: TRBV6-6; CDR3 protein: CASSRTGHGSGGSNTGELFF; CDR3 DNA: TGTGCCAGCAGCAGGACAGGTCACGGTAGCGGGGGATCGAACACCGGGGAGCTGTTTTTT
D gene: -; CDR3 length: 15; clone size: -; J gene: TRBJ1-4; V gene: TRBV11-2; CDR3 protein: CASSLDWGGVEKLFF; CDR3 DNA: TGTGCCAGCAGCTTAGATTGGGGGGGGGTTGAAAAACTGTTTTTT
D gene: -; CDR3 length: 16; clone size: -; J gene: TRBJ1-5; V gene: TRBV10-3; CDR3 protein: CAISEGLGGQRQPQHF; CDR3 DNA: TGTGCCATCAGTGAGGGGCTTGGAGGGCAAAGGCAGCCCCAGCATTTT
D gene: -; CDR3 length: 15; clone size: few; J gene: TRBJ2-5; V gene: TRBV7-2; CDR3 protein: CASSLMTSNWETQYF; CDR3 DNA: TGTGCCAGCAGCTTAATGACTAGTAACTGGGAGACCCAGTACTTC
D gene: -; CDR3 length: 14; clone size: once; J gene: TRBJ2-2; V gene: TRBV7-6; CDR3 protein: CASSSAGKTGELFF; CDR3 DNA: TGTGCCAGCAGCTCGGCAGGGAAAACCGGGGAGCTGTTTTTT
D gene: TRBD1; CDR3 length: 15; clone size: -; J gene: TRBJ2-7; V gene: TRBV5-6; CDR3 protein: CASSFGQGGTYEQYF; CDR3 DNA: TGTGCCAGCAGCTTTGGACAGGGGGGGACCTACGAGCAGTACTTC
D gene: TRBD1; CDR3 length: 13; clone size: -; J gene: TRBJ2-1; V gene: TRBV24-1; CDR3 protein: CATSERQGGEQFF; CDR3 DNA: TGTGCCACCAGTGAACGACAGGGCGGTGAGCAGTTCTTC
D gene: TRBD1; CDR3 length: 15; clone size: -; J gene: TRBJ1-1; V gene: TRBV5-1; CDR3 protein: CASSLVGGVNTEAFF; CDR3 DNA: TGCGCCAGCAGCTTGGTAGGGGGCGTGAACACTGAAGCTTTCTTT
D gene: TRBD2; CDR3 length: 16; clone size: -; J gene: TRBJ2-1; V gene: TRBV9; CDR3 protein: CASSKLAGGPESEQFF; CDR3 DNA: TGTGCCAGCAGTAAACTAGCGGGGGGGCCTGAAAGTGAGCAGTTCTTC
D gene: TRBD1; CDR3 length: 13; clone size: -; J gene: TRBJ1-5; V gene: TRBV12-3/TRBV12-4; CDR3 protein: CASRGQASLPQHF; CDR3 DNA: TGTGCCAGCAGAGGACAGGCATCGTTACCCCAGCATTTT
D gene: TRBD1; CDR3 length: 15; clone size: few; J gene: TRBJ1-1; V gene: TRBV18; CDR3 protein: CASSPGQARNTEAFF; CDR3 DNA: TGTGCCAGCTCACCGGGACAGGCCAGGAACACTGAAGCTTTCTTT
D gene: -; CDR3 length: 12; clone size: -; J gene: TRBJ1-2; V gene: TRBV12-3/TRBV12-4; CDR3 protein: CASSLRTWGYTF; CDR3 DNA: TGTGCCAGCAGTCTCCGGACTTGGGGCTACACCTTC
D gene: TRBD1; CDR3 length: 17; clone size: -; J gene: TRBJ1-2; V gene: TRBV12-5; CDR3 protein: CASGLPIRDSYSGGYTF; CDR3 DNA: TGTGCTAGTGGTTTGCCAATTAGGGACAGCTATAGTGGGGGCTACACCTTC
D gene: TRBD1; CDR3 length: 15; clone size: -; J gene: TRBJ1-6; V gene: TRBV5-4; CDR3 protein: CASSLENRGYSPLHF; CDR3 DNA: TGTGCCAGCAGCTTGGAGAACAGGGGGTATTCACCCCTCCACTTT
D gene: TRBD2; CDR3 length: 15; clone size: -; J gene: TRBJ2-5; V gene: TRBV27; CDR3 protein: CASRVAGGIRETQYF; CDR3 DNA: TGTGCCAGCAGGGTAGCGGGGGGCATCCGAGAGACCCAGTACTTC
D gene: -; CDR3 length: 15; clone size: -; J gene: TRBJ2-2; V gene: TRBV2; CDR3 protein: CASTLDSPNTGELFF; CDR3 DNA: TGTGCCAGCACCCTCGACAGTCCGAACACCGGGGAGCTGTTTTTT
D gene: -; CDR3 length: 14; clone size: -; J gene: TRBJ1-5; V gene: TRBV5-1; CDR3 protein: CASSQSGRNQPQHF; CDR3 DNA: TGCGCCAGCAGCCAGAGTGGGCGCAATCAGCCCCAGCATTTT
D gene: -; CDR3 length: 15; clone size: -; J gene: TRBJ1-4; V gene: TRBV10-2; CDR3 protein: CASSLSGSANEKLFF; CDR3 DNA: TGCGCCAGCAGTCTATCGGGGTCGGCTAATGAAAAACTGTTTTTT